The 9 T cell receptor beta chains given below trace back to one sample, sequenced in a study of blood T cell repertoires in COVID-19. Some clones are missing from TCRdb's copy, which holds only in-frame ones; the method was immunoSEQ multiplex PCR. The sample includes about 140,000 clones, approximately 83% of them seen just once. What was sequenced was peripheral blood. These receptors originate from a human donor in a cohort sampled during active COVID-19.

The chain couples TRBV28 to TRBJ2-5, with 10 bases identical to TRBD2. From germline, CDR1 is MDHEN and CDR2 SYDVKM. Trimming at V came to 6 bases and at J to 5 bases, leaving 9 bases not matched to a gene. The CDR3 length is 15 residues. CDR3 in amino acids: CASSTAGGPRETQYF. The CDR3 coding sequence is TGTGCCAGCAGCACAGCGGGAGGGCCTCGGGAGACCCAGTACTTC.

V is TRBV27 and J is TRBJ1-5; D may be TRBD1 (5 bases). Germline V gene lookup returns CDR1 MNHEY and CDR2 SMNVEV (reference sequence). The length of the CDR3 is 14 residues. The V and J ends lost 4 bases and 3 bases respectively, with 10 bases between them. The DNA of the CDR3 is TGTGCCAGCAGTTCCTCAGGGAACAATCAGCCCCAGCATTTT. Translated, it gives CASSSSGNNQPQHF.

V is TRBV19 and J is TRBJ2-7; 10 nucleotides match TRBD2. This CDR3 is 19 amino acids long. J gave up 4 bases and V 1 base, and 16 bases lay outside the gene matches. The germline gives CDR1 LNHDA, CDR2 SQIVND (reference sequence). CDR3 region: CASSIGENLAGVYLYEQYF. Written as DNA, the CDR3 is TGTGCCAGTAGTATAGGGGAAAACCTAGCGGGAGTATATCTGTACGAGCAGTACTTC.

This sequence joins TRBV12-5 and TRBJ1-5, with 7 nucleotides matching TRBD1. The CDR3 consists of 15 residues. Germline CDR1 reads LGHNT; CDR2 reads FRNRAP. V was clipped by 0 bases and J by 2 bases; unmatched bases: 1. The CDR3 bases are TGTGCTAGTGGTTTGGTAACAGGGGGCAATCAGCCCCAGCATTTT. It specifies CASGLVTGGNQPQHF.

Here the CDR3 reads CASSRGLAGPNSYEQYF. DNA of the CDR3: TGTGCCAGTAGTCGGGGACTAGCGGGACCCAACTCCTACGAGCAGTACTTC. This chain links TRBV19 with TRBJ2-7; 13 bases match TRBD2. Per germline, CDR1 LNHDA and CDR2 SQIVND (reference sequence). The CDR3 length is 17 residues. V shed 5 bases and J 0 bases; nucleotides not matched to a gene: 7.

CDR3 protein: CATSDFSSDTQYF. For the CDR3, the DNA is TGTGCCACCAGTGATTTCTCCTCAGATACGCAGTATTTT. V is TRBV24-1 and J is TRBJ2-3; D remains unclear. CDR3 length: 13 residues. The ends were cut back, 1 base at V and 4 bases at J, with 5 bases in the middle. The germline gives CDR1 KGHDR, CDR2 SFDVKD.

This clone was seen a few times. The chain employs TRBV5-5 and TRBJ2-1; 7 positions agree with TRBD2. The junction had 2 bases not matched to a gene; V was cut back by 1 base and J by 1 base. The CDR3 spans 15 residues. Germline CDR1 SGHKS, CDR2 YYEKEE (reference sequence). The CDR3 DNA follows: TGTGCCAGCAGCTTGAGCGGGAAGTCCTACAATGAGCAGTTCTTC. Translating it yields CASSLSGKSYNEQFF. Filled out from reference TRBV5-5 and TRBJ2-1, the complete variable domain reads DAGVTQSPTHLIKTRGQQVTLRCSPISGHKSVSWYQQVLGQGPQFIFQYYEKEERGRGNFPDRFSARQFPNYSSELNVNALLLGDSALYLCASSLSGKSYNEQFFGPGTRLTVL.

J is TRBJ2-2 and V is TRBV5-1; D may be TRBD1 (7 bases). The CDR3 runs 15 residues. V shed 1 base and J shed 3 bases, with 10 bases lying between them. Germline V CDR1 and CDR2: SGHRS, YFSETQ. This CDR3 reads CASSLSRGDTGELFF. CDR3 DNA: TGCGCCAGCAGCTTGTCCAGGGGGGACACCGGGGAGCTGTTTTTT. The whole variable domain, filled in from reference TRBV5-1 and TRBJ2-2, reads KAGVTQTPRYLIKTRGQQVTLSCSPISGHRSVSWYQQTPGQGLQFLFEYFSETQRNKGNFPGRFSGRQFSNSRSEMNVSTLELGDSALYLCASSLSRGDTGELFFGEGSRLTVL.

The chain couples TRBV15 to TRBJ1-1; D not certain. The germline CDR1 and CDR2 sequences are LNHNV and YYDKDF (reference sequence). The V and J ends lost 1 base and 0 bases respectively, with 6 bases between them. This CDR3 contains 14 residues. The CDR3: CATSRGYMNTEAFF. The CDR3, as DNA: TGTGCCACCAGCAGAGGTTACATGAACACTGAAGCTTTCTTT.